This T cell receptor beta chain emerged from a study of blood T cells in healthy people across ages. A second PCR of roughly 6 to 12 cycles used a sample-barcoded 5' primer and a J-beta primer mix. TCRdb reprocessed the 5' RACE reads with MiXCR, giving one entry per CDR3 protein. The repertoire holds approximately 1.5 million distinct CDR3 sequences, with around 36% as singletons. This clonotype was detected only a few times. V dropped 4 bases and J dropped 4; count of bases not matched to a gene: 2. The CDR3 is made up of 13 amino acids. Germline lookup yields CDR1 PRHDT and CDR2 FYEKMQ (reference sequence).

The sequencing sample was made of blood. This sequence joins TRBV13 and TRBJ2-3; 7 bases agree with TRBD2. This receptor was obtained from a woman in her 30s in good health. The CDR3: CASSSRESDTQYF. DNA for the CDR3: TGTGCCAGCAGCTCGCGGGAGTCAGATACGCAGTATTTT.